Included here is one T cell receptor beta chain sequence, with context. Its target is unknown. This sample is drawn from a study of STAT5B mutations in CD4+ large granular lymphocyte leukemia. In the original analysis: Productive clonotypes were detectable down to 2.59 x 10-5 frequency. Profiling relied on immunoSEQ multiplex PCR, and the TCRdb table lists in-frame clones only, not all of them. That table gives V, J and clone size, and the DNA gave D and trimming. The sample includes tens of thousands of clones, 74% of them seen just once. CDR1 and CDR2 from the germline V gene are SGHNT and YYREEE (reference sequence). Losses at the gene ends were 3 bases for V and 2 bases for J; bases not matched to a gene: 7. CDR3 length: 18 amino acids. Regarding the study as a whole: The CD4+ versus CD8+ T-LGLL clonality difference may reflect limited sample size. Main leukemic clonotypes were patient-specific, but around 25% appeared at low frequency elsewhere.

The clonotype comes from a human donor in good health. The material sequenced was CD4+ T cells from blood buffy coats. The chain uses TRBV5-4 and TRBJ2-2, with 13 bases fitting TRBD2. CDR3: CASSSDGLAGANTGELFF. In nucleotides, the CDR3 is TGTGCCAGCAGCTCCGACGGACTAGCGGGAGCAAACACCGGGGAGCTGTTTTTT.